The following is a TCR beta chain sequence with its context. Its antigen is unidentified. This sample was taken from a study of T-cell memory formation after mild COVID-19. About the research overall: For the most part, TCR clusters were specific to one donor.

Study outcomes and limitations: The main location of contracting CD4+ clones was CM and EM, and that of contracting CD8+ clones was EMRA. Clones contracting across day 15 to 85 had a balanced CD4/CD8 profile; later expanding clones leaned CD4+.

The V segment lost 2 bases and the J segment 7 bases; nucleotides outside the gene matches: 1. The CDR3 sequence is 13 residues long. Germline CDR1 is SGHRS and CDR2 is YFSETQ. Constant-segment primers were used for 5'RACE, and the resulting TCR alpha and TCR beta cDNA libraries carried sample barcodes and UMIs. TCRdb fed the 5' RACE reads into MiXCR, producing one record per CDR3 protein. This sample has around 55,000 distinct CDR3 sequences, with roughly 9.5% found just once. This chain connects TRBV5-1 to TRBJ1-4, with 8 bases lining up with TRBD1. The sample taken for sequencing was PBMCs or a T cell subset sorted from them (not recorded which). The sequence was collected from a man younger than 30 who had mild COVID-19 (a few samples of this study predate the infection). Cell type and time point are not known. This CDR3 reads CASSFQGAEKLFF. CDR3 DNA: TGCGCCAGCAGCTTTCAGGGGGCTGAAAAACTGTTTTTT. Supplemented by reference TRBV5-1 and TRBJ1-4, the full variable domain reads KAGVTQTPRYLIKTRGQQVTLSCSPISGHRSVSWYQQTPGQGLQFLFEYFSETQRNKGNFPGRFSGRQFSNSRSEMNVSTLELGDSALYLCASSFQGAEKLFFGSGTQLSVL.